These 20 T cell receptor beta chains share one sample of origin, sequenced in a study of T cell responses to AZD1222 COVID-19 vaccine. TCRdb keeps only in-frame clones here, not all; method: immunoSEQ multiplex PCR. The sample holds around 100,000 clones, about 87% seen once. The sample consisted of peripheral blood, taken on day 0 of AZD1222 vaccination. These receptors were obtained from an adult in good health.

The rearrangement uses TRBV5-1 and TRBJ1-1; TRBD1 might be the D (6 bases). Germline values: CDR1 SGHRS, CDR2 YFSETQ. Trimming removed 0 bases at V and 0 bases at J, with 12 bases between. The CDR3 has 16 residues. Written as DNA, the CDR3 is TGCGCCAGCAGCTTGGTTACAGGGTTGATGAACACTGAAGCTTTCTTT. Translating it yields CASSLVTGLMNTEAFF.

The chain joins TRBV11-2 to TRBJ1-5, with no clear D. The V and J ends lost 5 bases and 3 bases respectively, with 14 bases between them. The CDR3 length is 15 residues. Germline V gene data show CDR1 as SGHAT and CDR2 as FQNNGV. The CDR3 coding sequence is TGTGCCAGCAGCCCCCTTAAAGGACCCAATCAGCCCCAGCATTTT. Translation: CASSPLKGPNQPQHF.

This chain joins TRBV9 and TRBJ1-3; D remains unclear. In germline, CDR1 is SGDLS, CDR2 YYNGEE. V was cut by 0 bases and J by 0 bases, with 1 base left in between. The CDR3 runs to 13 residues. The CDR3 nucleotides read TGTGCCAGCAGCGTAGCCTCTGGAAACACCATATATTTT. Translation gives CASSVASGNTIYF.

This sequence joins TRBV7-9 and TRBJ2-3, with TRBD1 identical over 9 bases. V shed 5 bases and J 7 bases; nucleotides not matched to a gene: 7. Germline V CDR1 and CDR2: SEHNR, FQNEAQ (reference sequence). This CDR3 has 14 amino acids. CDR3 amino acids: CASSNTGGANTQYF. In DNA, the CDR3 is TGTGCCAGCAGCAATACAGGGGGCGCGAATACGCAGTATTTT.

This clone was observed a single time. The rearrangement links TRBV9 to TRBJ1-1; D is uncertain. The CDR3 spans 13 residues. Germline CDR1 reads SGDLS; CDR2 reads YYNGEE. Deletions cut 0 bases from V and 5 bases from J, with 8 bases between. The CDR3 protein is CASSVESGTEAFF. The DNA for the CDR3 is TGTGCCAGCAGCGTAGAGTCTGGGACTGAAGCTTTCTTT.

The chain carries TRBV3-1 (or the pseudogene TRBV3-2) and TRBJ1-1; no definite D call. V gave up 3 bases and J gave up 1 base, with 9 bases separating them. Looked up from germline, CDR1 is LGHDT and CDR2 is YNNKEL (reference sequence). This CDR3 contains 14 residues. CDR3 protein: CASSQGPSNTEAFF. The CDR3 region has the DNA TGTGCCAGCAGCCAGGGCCCCTCGAACACTGAAGCTTTCTTT.

The genes are TRBV28 and TRBJ2-7; perhaps TRBD1 as D (6 bases). This CDR3 region has 15 residues. Germline CDR1 reads MDHEN; CDR2 reads SYDVKM. V lost 3 bases to trimming and J lost 3 bases, with 15 bases between them. CDR3 in amino acids: CASSLVRTVNYEQYF. Here the CDR3 DNA reads TGTGCCAGCAGTTTGGTTAGGACAGTCAACTACGAGCAGTACTTC. Variable domain in full (rest from reference TRBV28 and TRBJ2-7): DVKVTQSSRYLVKRTGEKVFLECVQDMDHENMFWYRQDPGLGLRLIYFSYDVKMKEKGDIPEGYSVSREKKERFSLILESASTNQTSMYLCASSLVRTVNYEQYFGPGTRLTVT.

This chain links TRBV12-3 or TRBV12-4 with TRBJ2-1; 8 bases align to TRBD1. V shed 7 bases and J 6 bases; nucleotides not matched to a gene: 5. The CDR3 sequence is 13 residues long. The CDR3 DNA reads as TGTGCCAGCAACCTAGACAGGGGCAATGAGCAGTTCTTC. This encodes CASNLDRGNEQFF.

This chain connects TRBV7-6 to TRBJ2-3, with TRBD1 as a possible D gene (6 bases). This CDR3 spans 16 amino acids. Germline V gives CDR1 SGHVS, CDR2 FNYEAQ. V lost 1 base and J lost 2, with 13 bases in between. The CDR3 protein is CASSLGRGTVTDTQYF. The CDR3 coding sequence is TGTGCCAGCAGCTTAGGCAGGGGAACTGTCACAGATACGCAGTATTTT.

J is TRBJ2-1 and V is TRBV27, with D hard to call. Germline lookup yields CDR1 MNHEY and CDR2 SMNVEV (reference sequence). V was shortened by 3 bases and J by 3 bases, with 9 bases between the two germline ends. This CDR3 has 14 residues. The CDR3, as DNA: TGTGCCAGCAGTTTTTCGGCCTACTACAATGAGCAGTTCTTC. Its translation: CASSFSAYYNEQFF.

This rearrangement joins TRBV9 to TRBJ1-2, with D possibly being TRBD1 (5 bases). Trimming left V 1 base short and J 2 bases short, with 12 bases between. Germline V gene lookup returns CDR1 SGDLS and CDR2 YYNGEE. The CDR3 covers 15 residues. The CDR3 is CASSVSAGPNYGYTF. CDR3 coding DNA: TGTGCCAGCAGCGTATCGGCAGGGCCCAACTATGGCTACACCTTC.

The gene calls are TRBV6-6 and TRBJ1-2; 7 bases match TRBD1. The CDR3 length is 16 residues. After removal of 9 bases from V and 4 bases from J, the junction contained 17 bases not matched to a gene. Germline CDR1 reads MNHNY; CDR2 reads SVGAGI (reference sequence). The CDR3 loop is CASSNLERRDSYGYTF. The CDR3 bases are TGTGCCAGTAGTAATTTGGAACGCAGGGACAGCTATGGCTACACCTTC.

The chain is built from TRBV19 and TRBJ1-6; weak D call: TRBD1 (6 bases). Germline V lookup: CDR1 LNHDA, CDR2 SQIVND (reference sequence). The ends were cut back, 9 bases at V and 7 bases at J, with 13 bases in the middle. This CDR3 is built from 13 residues. As DNA, the CDR3 is TGTGCCAGCCATGACAGGACCAATTCACCCCTCCACTTT. Amino acids: CASHDRTNSPLHF.

The V gene is TRBV11-1, the J gene TRBJ2-3; unclear D gene. The CDR3 totals 12 residues. CDR1 and CDR2 from the germline V gene are SGHAT and FQDESV (reference sequence). V shed 5 bases and J shed 6 bases, with 9 bases lying between them. This chain's CDR3 is CASSPGRDTQYF. In DNA, the CDR3 is TGTGCCAGCAGCCCAGGCAGGGATACGCAGTATTTT.

The V gene is TRBV5-1, the J gene TRBJ1-1; D is unclear. Germline lookup yields CDR1 SGHRS and CDR2 YFSETQ. Trimming pared 1 base from V and 4 bases from J, leaving 11 bases between. CDR3 length equals 14 residues. CDR3: CASSLIPRATEAFF. DNA for the CDR3: TGCGCCAGCAGCTTGATCCCGCGCGCCACTGAAGCTTTCTTT. The variable domain in full, completed from reference TRBV5-1 and TRBJ1-1, reads KAGVTQTPRYLIKTRGQQVTLSCSPISGHRSVSWYQQTPGQGLQFLFEYFSETQRNKGNFPGRFSGRQFSNSRSEMNVSTLELGDSALYLCASSLIPRATEAFFGQGTRLTVV.

This chain uses TRBV7-9 with TRBJ1-1, with 8 bases that match TRBD1. The CDR3 loop spans 12 amino acids. With 5 bases clipped from V and 4 bases from J, the junction kept 0 bases outside the gene matches. Looked up from germline, CDR1 is SEHNR and CDR2 is FQNEAQ (reference sequence). The CDR3: CASSTGGTEAFF. The DNA of the CDR3 is TGTGCCAGCAGCACAGGGGGCACTGAAGCTTTCTTT.

The chain couples TRBV4-2 to TRBJ1-2, with TRBD1 matching 8 bases. V shed 0 bases and J 5 bases; nucleotides not matched to a gene: 5. Germline V lookup: CDR1 LGHNA, CDR2 YNFKEQ. This CDR3 comprises 15 residues. CDR3 nucleotide sequence: TGTGCCAGCAGCCAAGACGTACAGGGGGAGTATGGCTACACCTTC. It specifies CASSQDVQGEYGYTF.

CDR3 nucleotide sequence: TGTGCCATTCCGATCGGGGAGGGCACTGAAGCTTTCTTT. Residues: CAIPIGEGTEAFF. The V gene is TRBV6-5, the J gene TRBJ1-1; D unresolved. The CDR3 is 13 residues long. CDR1 MNHEY and CDR2 SVGAGI come from the germline V gene. The V end lost 10 bases, the J end lost 4 bases, and 16 bases lay between the germline ends.

The genes are TRBV12-5 and TRBJ1-1; D is unresolved. The CDR3 runs to 11 residues. V lost 5 bases to trimming and J lost 8 bases, with 9 bases between them. Germline V CDR1 and CDR2: LGHNT, FRNRAP. CDR3 residues: CASGKGWEAFF. For the CDR3, the DNA is TGTGCTAGTGGTAAGGGTTGGGAAGCTTTCTTT.

The V call is TRBV6-6, the J call TRBJ2-7; 8 positions agree with TRBD2. CDR1 is MNHNY, CDR2 SVGAGI, per germline (reference sequence). This CDR3 spans 16 amino acids. With 1 base clipped from V and 3 bases from J, the junction kept 8 bases outside the gene matches. The CDR3 is CASSYLSGRKGYEQYF. The CDR3 DNA is TGTGCCAGCAGTTACTTAAGCGGGAGAAAAGGCTACGAGCAGTACTTC.